One and the same sample provided the 19 T cell receptor beta chains below, sequenced in a study of blood T cell repertoires in COVID-19. The method was immunoSEQ multiplex PCR; TCRdb's version includes in-frame clones alone and lacks a portion of them. The sample has a few hundred thousand clones; 85% to 90% are singletons. Sequenced material: peripheral blood. The receptors here all came from a man aged 25 to 40 with acute or convalescent COVID-19.

The genes are TRBV14 and TRBJ1-5; the D is unclear. CDR1 and CDR2 from the germline V gene are SGHDN and FVKESK. Between the trimmed V and J ends, which lost 0 bases and 4 bases, there was a span of 4 bases. This CDR3 comprises 13 residues. The CDR3, as DNA: TGTGCCAGCAGCCAAGATCGTAATCAGCCCCAGCATTTT. This gives the protein CASSQDRNQPQHF.

The rearrangement joins TRBV4-2 to TRBJ1-2, with 10 nucleotides matching TRBD1. Germline V lookup: CDR1 LGHNA, CDR2 YNFKEQ. The CDR3 has 13 amino acids. With V trimmed by 3 bases and J by 8 bases, 3 bases remained unmatched. The CDR3 DNA sequence: TGTGCCAGCAGCCAGGGGACAGGGGAAGGCTACACCTTC. This translates into CASSQGTGEGYTF.

J is TRBJ1-6 and V is TRBV6-5; D is unclear. Germline assignment: CDR1 MNHEY and CDR2 SVGAGI. This CDR3 has 15 amino acids. Trimming took 5 bases from V and 7 from J, leaving 15 bases between them. Here the CDR3 DNA reads TGTGCCAGCAGTCCTCGGCAGGAATGGAATTCACCCCTCCACTTT. It encodes CASSPRQEWNSPLHF.

The chain couples TRBV2 to TRBJ2-5; a weak D match, TRBD1 (6 bases). CDR1 is SNHLY and CDR2 is FYNNEI in the germline V gene. CDR3 size: 16 residues. V was pared by 6 bases and J by 0 bases, with 17 bases between. CDR3 nucleotides: TGTGCCAGCAGATTGAACCAAGGGACACACCAAGAGACCCAGTACTTC. The encoded protein is CASRLNQGTHQETQYF.

This chain uses TRBV6-6 with TRBJ2-7; 9 bases map to TRBD1. Germline-derived CDR1 and CDR2 are MNHNY and SVGAGI (reference sequence). CDR3 length equals 15 residues. V was pared by 5 bases and J by 5 bases, with 10 bases of the junction left unmatched. The CDR3 is CASSHRTGARNEQYF. In DNA form, the CDR3 reads TGTGCCAGCAGTCATCGGACAGGGGCGAGAAACGAGCAGTACTTC.

The V call is TRBV20-1, the J call TRBJ1-2; a possible D gene is TRBD1 (6 bases). Germline V gene data show CDR1 as DFQATT and CDR2 as SNEGSKA (reference sequence). The V end was cut by 3 bases, the J end by 1 base, with 9 bases between. The CDR3 has 13 residues. The CDR3 DNA reads as TGCAGTGCTAGTACAGGGTATAACTATGGCTACACCTTC. Translated: CSASTGYNYGYTF.

This clone showed up just once. The chain is built from TRBV7-6 and TRBJ2-1; D might be TRBD2 (6 bases). The CDR3 contains 15 residues. The germline V and J ends were trimmed by 5 bases and 5 bases, with 16 bases remaining between them. Germline V CDR1 and CDR2: SGHVS, FNYEAQ. The CDR3 reads CASSQSGTPNNEQFF. The CDR3, as DNA: TGTGCCAGCAGCCAATCCGGGACTCCGAACAATGAGCAGTTCTTC.

The chain couples TRBV14 to TRBJ1-2; TRBD1 matches 8 bases. V gave up 2 bases and J gave up 3 bases; unmatched junction bases: 8. Germline V lookup: CDR1 SGHDN, CDR2 FVKESK. The CDR3 has 16 residues. CDR3 amino acids: CASSQPTGGLYYGYTF. The CDR3 DNA reads as TGTGCCAGCAGCCAACCTACAGGGGGACTTTACTATGGCTACACCTTC. Full variable domain (remainder filled in from reference TRBV14 and TRBJ1-2): EAGVTQFPSHSVIEKGQTVTLRCDPISGHDNLYWYRRVMGKEIKFLLHFVKESKQDESGMPNNRFLAERTGGTYSTLKVQPAELEDSGVYFCASSQPTGGLYYGYTFGSGTRLTVV.

The V gene is TRBV11-2, the J gene TRBJ2-3; D is possibly TRBD2 (5 bases). This CDR3 spans 11 amino acids. Germline CDR1 reads SGHAT; CDR2 reads FQNNGV. The V end was cut by 7 bases, the J end by 10 bases, with 12 bases between. In nucleotides, the CDR3 is TGTGCCAGCACCAACGGGATAGCGCAGTATTTT. Its protein product is CASTNGIAQYF.

The rearrangement links TRBV15 to TRBJ1-3; 8 bases agree with TRBD1. Trimming took 8 bases from V and 2 from J; bases not matched to a gene: 5. This CDR3 contains 14 residues. The germline CDR1 and CDR2 sequences are LNHNV and YYDKDF (reference sequence). The CDR3, as DNA: TGTGCCACCGGGCAGGGGGCCACTGGAAACACCATATATTTT. It specifies CATGQGATGNTIYF.

The genes are TRBV28 and TRBJ1-4; D gene uncertain. The length of the CDR3 is 12 residues. Germline CDR1 reads MDHEN; CDR2 reads SYDVKM. Trimming left V 3 bases short and J 6 bases short, with 5 bases between. The CDR3 bases are TGTGCCAGCAGTTTGTCGTATGAAAAACTGTTTTTT. Translation: CASSLSYEKLFF.

This clone appeared a single time. J is TRBJ1-1 and V is TRBV28, with a tentative D call TRBD1 (5 bases). V gave up 6 bases and J gave up 0 bases, with 11 bases separating them. Germline V CDR1 and CDR2: MDHEN, SYDVKM. The CDR3 extends over 14 amino acids. CDR3 nucleotide sequence: TGTGCCAGCAGATCCACAGGAATGAACACTGAAGCTTTCTTT. It translates to CASRSTGMNTEAFF.

V gene TRBV20-1 combines with J gene TRBJ2-7; D may be TRBD1 (6 bases). The V gene's germline CDR1 is DFQATT and CDR2 SNEGSKA (reference sequence). The CDR3 covers 11 residues. Deletions cut 5 bases from V and 3 bases from J, with 8 bases between. The CDR3: CSAADSYEQYF. CDR3 in DNA: TGCAGTGCTGCGGACAGCTACGAGCAGTACTTC.

With regard to this clone: A junction boundary mismatches the germline segment, possibly from a read error. The chain uses TRBV29-1 and TRBJ1-2; D call uncertain. This CDR3 contains 10 residues. Germline V CDR1 and CDR2: SQVTM, ANQGSEA. CDR3 DNA sequence: TGCAGCGTTGATGGGGAGCGACCGCGCTTC. This gives the protein CSVDGERPRF.

The CDR3, as DNA: TGTGCCAGCAGTTTTACACTAGCGGGGGCTAGCACAGATACGCAGTATTTT. Amino acid sequence: CASSFTLAGASTDTQYF. V is TRBV27 and J is TRBJ2-3; the match to TRBD2 covers 11 bases. Losses at the gene ends were 3 bases for V and 0 bases for J; bases not matched to a gene: 5. This CDR3 spans 17 amino acids. Germline CDR1 MNHEY, CDR2 SMNVEV (reference sequence).

The chain links TRBV28 to TRBJ1-2, with D maybe TRBD1 (6 bases). Germline CDR1 reads MDHEN; CDR2 reads SYDVKM. Trimming removed 6 bases at V and 4 bases at J, with 9 bases between. The CDR3 runs to 12 residues. The CDR3 loop reads CASRDRTYGYTF. The CDR3 DNA is TGTGCCAGCAGAGACAGGACCTATGGCTACACCTTC.

This rearrangement joins TRBV5-1 to TRBJ2-2; the D gene is possibly TRBD1 (7 bases). Between the trimmed V and J ends, which lost 4 bases and 2 bases, there was a span of 18 bases. The CDR3 contains 17 residues. In germline, CDR1 is SGHRS, CDR2 YFSETQ. For the CDR3, the DNA is TGCGCCAGCAGCCAGGGGGGCCTACGGGTAAACACCGGGGAGCTGTTTTTT. Its protein is CASSQGGLRVNTGELFF.

This clone was seen a single time. V and J are TRBV15 and TRBJ1-5; D remains unclear. The CDR3 sequence is 16 residues long. Germline-derived CDR1 and CDR2 are LNHNV and YYDKDF (reference sequence). V was clipped by 1 base and J by 6 bases, with 16 bases between them. The CDR3 region has the DNA TGTGCCACCAGCAGAGGAAAGGAGTCCGCAAGTCAGCCCCAGCATTTT. Translated, it gives CATSRGKESASQPQHF.

The V gene is TRBV6-5, the J gene TRBJ1-2, with D unclear. The CDR3 covers 13 residues. The V and J ends lost 8 bases and 4 bases respectively, with 14 bases between them. Germline V gives CDR1 MNHEY, CDR2 SVGAGI. CDR3 region: CASRPEATYGYTF. DNA of the CDR3: TGTGCCAGCCGCCCAGAGGCAACCTATGGCTACACCTTC.